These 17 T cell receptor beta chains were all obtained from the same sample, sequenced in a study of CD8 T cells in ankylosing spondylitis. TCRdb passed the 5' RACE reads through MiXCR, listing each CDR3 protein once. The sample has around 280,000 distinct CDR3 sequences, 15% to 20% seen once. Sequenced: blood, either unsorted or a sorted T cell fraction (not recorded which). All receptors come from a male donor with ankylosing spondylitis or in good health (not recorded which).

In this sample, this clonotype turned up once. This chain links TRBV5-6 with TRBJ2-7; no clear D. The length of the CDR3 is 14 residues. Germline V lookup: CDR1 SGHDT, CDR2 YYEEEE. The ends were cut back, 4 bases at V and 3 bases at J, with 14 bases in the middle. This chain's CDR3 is CASSPQQALYEQYV. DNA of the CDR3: TGTGCCAGCAGCCCGCAGCAGGCTCTCTACGAGCAGTACGTC.

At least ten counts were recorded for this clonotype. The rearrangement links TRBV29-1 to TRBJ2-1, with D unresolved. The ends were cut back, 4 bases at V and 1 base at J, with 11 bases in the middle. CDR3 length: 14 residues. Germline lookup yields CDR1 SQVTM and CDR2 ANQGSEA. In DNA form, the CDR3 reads TGCAGCGTTGCTAGGGTAGGGTCCTACAATGAGCAGTTCTTC. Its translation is CSVARVGSYNEQFF.

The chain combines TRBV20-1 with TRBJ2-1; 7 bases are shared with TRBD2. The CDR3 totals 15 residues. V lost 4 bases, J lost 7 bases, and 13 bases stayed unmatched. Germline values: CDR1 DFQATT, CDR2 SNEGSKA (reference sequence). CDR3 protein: CSATATSLTRNEQFF. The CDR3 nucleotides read TGCAGTGCTACCGCGACTAGCCTAACGCGGAATGAGCAGTTCTTC.

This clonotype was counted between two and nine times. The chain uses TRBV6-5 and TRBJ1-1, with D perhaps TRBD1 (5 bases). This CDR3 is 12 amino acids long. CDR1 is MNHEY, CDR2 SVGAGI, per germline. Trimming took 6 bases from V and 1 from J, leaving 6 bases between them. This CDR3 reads CASSGGNTEAFF. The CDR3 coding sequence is TGTGCCAGCAGCGGGGGGAACACTGAAGCTTTCTTT.

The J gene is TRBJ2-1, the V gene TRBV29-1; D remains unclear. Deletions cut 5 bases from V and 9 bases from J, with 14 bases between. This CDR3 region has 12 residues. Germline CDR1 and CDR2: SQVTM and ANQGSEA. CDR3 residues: CSVTDSTGEQFF. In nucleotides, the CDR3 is TGCAGCGTTACCGACTCCACCGGTGAGCAGTTCTTC.

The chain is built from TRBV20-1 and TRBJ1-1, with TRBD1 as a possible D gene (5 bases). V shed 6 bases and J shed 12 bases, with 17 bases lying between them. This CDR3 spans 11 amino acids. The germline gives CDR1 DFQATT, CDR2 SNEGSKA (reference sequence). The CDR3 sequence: CSAYRDGGPFF. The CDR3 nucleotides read TGCAGTGCATACCGGGACGGGGGACCTTTCTTT.

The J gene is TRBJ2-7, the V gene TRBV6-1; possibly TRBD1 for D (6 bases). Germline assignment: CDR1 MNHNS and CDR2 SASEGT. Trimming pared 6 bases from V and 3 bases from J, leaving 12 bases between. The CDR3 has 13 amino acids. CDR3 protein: CASSTDSFYEQYV. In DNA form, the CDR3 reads TGTGCCAGCAGCACGGACAGTTTCTACGAGCAGTACGTC.

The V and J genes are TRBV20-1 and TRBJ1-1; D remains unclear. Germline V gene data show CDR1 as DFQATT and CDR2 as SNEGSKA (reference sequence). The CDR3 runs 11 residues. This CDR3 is CFGMLNTEAFF. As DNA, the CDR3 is TGCTTCGGGATGCTGAACACTGAAGCTTTCTTT.

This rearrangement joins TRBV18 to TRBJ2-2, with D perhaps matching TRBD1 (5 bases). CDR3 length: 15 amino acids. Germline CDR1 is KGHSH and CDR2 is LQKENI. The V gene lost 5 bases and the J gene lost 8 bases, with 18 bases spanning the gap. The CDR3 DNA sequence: TGTGCCAGCTCAAACTTGGGGCTTCCGGCTGGGGAGCTGTTTTTT. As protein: CASSNLGLPAGELFF.

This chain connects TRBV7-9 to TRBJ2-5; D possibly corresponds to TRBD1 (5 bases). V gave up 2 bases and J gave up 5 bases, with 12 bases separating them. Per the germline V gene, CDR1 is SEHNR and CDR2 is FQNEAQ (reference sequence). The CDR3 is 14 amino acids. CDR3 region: CASSLFRVGETQYF. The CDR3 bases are TGTGCCAGCAGCTTATTCAGGGTGGGGGAGACCCAGTACTTC.

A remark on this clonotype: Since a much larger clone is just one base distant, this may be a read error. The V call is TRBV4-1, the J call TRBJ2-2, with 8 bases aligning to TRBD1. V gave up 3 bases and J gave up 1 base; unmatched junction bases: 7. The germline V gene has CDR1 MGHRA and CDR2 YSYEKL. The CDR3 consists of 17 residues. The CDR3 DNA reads TGCGCCAGCAGCCATGCCAGGGACAGGAAGAACACCGGGGAGCTGTTTTTT. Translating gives CASSHARDRKNTGELFF.

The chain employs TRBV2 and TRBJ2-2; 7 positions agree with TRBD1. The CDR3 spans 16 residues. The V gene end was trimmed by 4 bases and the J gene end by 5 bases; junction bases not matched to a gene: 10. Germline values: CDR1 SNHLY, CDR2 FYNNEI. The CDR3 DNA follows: TGTGCCAGCAGTGTTGGACCGGGACAGCCGACCGGGGAGCTGTTTTTT. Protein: CASSVGPGQPTGELFF.

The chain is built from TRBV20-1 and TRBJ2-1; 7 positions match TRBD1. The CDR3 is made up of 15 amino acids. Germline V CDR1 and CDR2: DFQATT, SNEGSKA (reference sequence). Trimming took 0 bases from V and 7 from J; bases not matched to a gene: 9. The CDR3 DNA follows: TGCAGTGCTAGAGATCTAATGGGCAGGGGGAATGAGCAGTTCTTC. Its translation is CSARDLMGRGNEQFF.

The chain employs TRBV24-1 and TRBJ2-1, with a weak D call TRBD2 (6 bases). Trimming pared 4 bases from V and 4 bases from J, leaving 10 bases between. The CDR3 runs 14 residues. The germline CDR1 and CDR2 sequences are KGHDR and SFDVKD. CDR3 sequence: CATSDGTDYNEQFF. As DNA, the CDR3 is TGTGCCACCAGTGACGGGACTGATTACAATGAGCAGTTCTTC.

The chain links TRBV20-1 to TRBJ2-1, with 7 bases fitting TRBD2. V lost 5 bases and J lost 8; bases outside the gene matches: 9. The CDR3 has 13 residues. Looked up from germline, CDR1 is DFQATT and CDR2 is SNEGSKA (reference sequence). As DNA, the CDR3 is TGCAGTGCTCGGGAGGCCCCCTCGTATGAGCAGTTCTTC. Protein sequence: CSAREAPSYEQFF.

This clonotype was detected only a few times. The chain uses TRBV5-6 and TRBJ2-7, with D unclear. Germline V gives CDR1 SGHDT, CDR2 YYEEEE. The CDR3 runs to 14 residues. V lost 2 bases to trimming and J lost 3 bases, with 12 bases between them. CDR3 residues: CASSFPPTIYEQYV. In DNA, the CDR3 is TGTGCCAGCAGCTTCCCCCCCACTATCTACGAGCAGTACGTC.

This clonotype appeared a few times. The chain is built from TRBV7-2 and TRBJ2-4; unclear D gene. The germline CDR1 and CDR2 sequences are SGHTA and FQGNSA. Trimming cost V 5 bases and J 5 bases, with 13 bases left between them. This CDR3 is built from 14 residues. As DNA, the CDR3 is TGTGCCAGCAGCAACCGGGCCACGCAAAACATTCAGTACTTC. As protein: CASSNRATQNIQYF.